Each of the 25 T cell receptor beta chains below was sequenced from the same sample in a study of beta chain features in type 1 diabetes. No cognate antigen is known for these TCRs. Notes on the study in general: Patients with Type 1 diabetes showed moderately but significantly shorter TCRB CDR3s in all four CD4+ subsets.

The investigators reverse transcribed all of the isolated RNA, so they sequenced expressed TCRB transcripts. The repertoire was sequenced with immunoSEQ multiplex PCR; TCRdb's copy has only in-frame clones and lacks some. Here the sample spans 60,000 or so clones, about 47% being singletons. Sequenced sample: Tregs from blood. Source of these receptors: a woman aged 40 to 50 with type 1 diabetes.

In this sample, this clone turned up a few times. This chain links TRBV28 with TRBJ2-6; no reliable D call. Germline assignment: CDR1 MDHEN and CDR2 SYDVKM. The CDR3 is made up of 16 amino acids. V lost 2 bases, J lost 0 bases, and 8 bases lay in between. The CDR3 reads CASSLLQSSGANVLTF. The CDR3 DNA is TGTGCCAGCAGTTTACTACAGAGCTCTGGGGCCAACGTCCTGACTTTC.

The V and J genes are TRBV20-1 and TRBJ1-1; D ambiguous. CDR3 length equals 10 residues. Trimming removed 5 bases at V and 11 bases at J, with 12 bases between. CDR1 is DFQATT and CDR2 is SNEGSKA in the germline V gene (reference sequence). CDR3 sequence reads: CSAALTRAFF. DNA of the CDR3: TGCAGTGCTGCTCTCACCCGGGCTTTCTTT.

This clone was counted a few times. The rearrangement joins TRBV5-1 to TRBJ2-5, with TRBD2 matching over 7 bases. This CDR3 comprises 15 residues. With 4 bases clipped from V and 2 bases from J, the junction kept 8 bases outside the gene matches. CDR1 SGHRS and CDR2 YFSETQ come from the germline V gene. The CDR3 protein is CASSVGGGRQETQYF. The CDR3 nucleotides are TGCGCCAGCAGCGTGGGGGGGGGACGTCAAGAGACCCAGTACTTC.

J is TRBJ1-2 and V is TRBV28; no clear D. Germline V gene lookup returns CDR1 MDHEN and CDR2 SYDVKM. CDR3 size: 14 residues. V was shortened by 6 bases and J by 4 bases, with 15 bases between the two germline ends. The CDR3 loop reads CASRPGATFYGYTF. The CDR3 DNA is TGTGCCAGCAGGCCGGGAGCGACATTCTATGGCTACACCTTC.

This clone appeared a few times. V gene TRBV10-3 combines with J gene TRBJ2-1, with 9 bases identical to TRBD2. The germline V gene has CDR1 ENHRY and CDR2 SYGVKD. This CDR3 is 17 amino acids long. V trimming: 0 bases; J trimming: 15 bases; junction bases outside the gene matches: 18. CDR3 sequence reads: CAISESVITGTSSLRFF. Here the CDR3 DNA reads TGTGCCATCAGTGAGTCGGTGATTACCGGGACTAGCTCCCTTCGGTTCTTC.

Concerning this clone: Other DNA sequences of this sample code for an identical CDR3. The genes are TRBV28 and TRBJ1-1, with D possibly matching TRBD1 (6 bases). V dropped 8 bases and J dropped 4 bases, with 23 bases sitting between them. CDR1 is MDHEN, CDR2 SYDVKM, per germline. The CDR3 covers 16 residues. CDR3 nucleotide sequence: TGTGCCAGCGTGGGCCGTCACCGGGGGGCGATCACTGAAGCTTTCTTT. This gives the protein CASVGRHRGAITEAFF.

The chain employs TRBV18 and TRBJ2-5, with a possible D match to TRBD2 (7 bases). The J call is uncertain, as TRBJ2-7 better fits the DNA end. From germline, CDR1 is KGHSH and CDR2 LQKENI. This CDR3 region has 14 residues. The CDR3 loop is CASSPLGGGGEQYF. The CDR3 region has the DNA TGTGCCAGCTCACCATTGGGCGGGGGCGGCGAGCAGTACTTC.

The chain combines TRBV7-2 with TRBJ1-1; the D gene is possibly TRBD1 (6 bases). Trimming shortened V by 1 base and J by 0 bases, and 9 bases separated the two germline ends. Germline CDR1 reads SGHTA; CDR2 reads FQGNSA. The CDR3 spans 15 residues. In DNA, the CDR3 is TGTGCCAGCAGCTTAGGCAGGGGTATGAACACTGAAGCTTTCTTT. Translated: CASSLGRGMNTEAFF.

The chain employs TRBV7-2 and TRBJ2-1, with 7 bases that match TRBD2. CDR1 is SGHTA, CDR2 FQGNSA, per germline. Trimming cost V 3 bases and J 7 bases; bases outside gene matches: 9. The CDR3 runs to 15 residues. The CDR3 DNA is TGTGCCAGCAGCTTTTTTGGCGGGAGTATTAATGAGCAGTTCTTC. Protein: CASSFFGGSINEQFF.

The V call is TRBV4-1, the J call TRBJ2-7, with 7 bases matching TRBD1. Germline CDR1 MGHRA, CDR2 YSYEKL. V shed 1 base, J shed 1 base, and the junction held 4 bases outside the gene matches. This CDR3 spans 15 amino acids. The CDR3 here is CASSQGQGASYEQYF. CDR3 in DNA: TGCGCCAGCAGCCAAGGACAGGGAGCGTCCTACGAGCAGTACTTC.

The rearrangement uses TRBV6-5 and TRBJ1-2, with D uncertain. This CDR3 has 13 residues. Germline loops: CDR1 MNHEY, CDR2 SVGAGI. Trimming stripped 2 bases from V and 8 bases from J, with 12 bases between. CDR3 DNA: TGTGCCAGCAGTTACGGGTTAGCGGGAGGCTACACCTTC. Translating it yields CASSYGLAGGYTF.

V usage is TRBV6-6 and J usage is TRBJ2-5; no reliable D call. CDR1 MNHNY and CDR2 SVGAGI come from the germline V gene (reference sequence). The V end lost 2 bases, the J end lost 9 bases, and 13 bases lay between the germline ends. The CDR3 extends over 13 amino acids. CDR3 DNA sequence: TGTGCCAGCAGTTACGACCCCGCGGCGGCCCAGTACTTC. It encodes CASSYDPAAAQYF.

The chain has TRBV5-1 and TRBJ2-1; D remains unclear. Looked up from germline, CDR1 is SGHRS and CDR2 is YFSETQ. V lost 1 base, J lost 0 bases, and 11 bases lay in between. The CDR3 length is 16 residues. The CDR3: CASSLLYSSSYNEQFF. DNA for the CDR3: TGCGCCAGCAGCTTGTTATACTCTAGCTCCTACAATGAGCAGTTCTTC.

The chain recombines TRBV7-2 with TRBJ2-3; 11 bases align to TRBD2. The CDR3 has 16 amino acids. CDR1 is SGHTA, CDR2 FQGNSA, per germline. Unmatched junction bases numbered 7, after V lost 2 bases and J lost 6 bases. This CDR3 is CASSLRLAGPQDTQYF. The CDR3 DNA reads TGTGCCAGCAGCTTAAGACTAGCGGGGCCCCAGGATACGCAGTATTTT. Supplemented by reference TRBV7-2 and TRBJ2-3, the full variable domain reads GAGVSQSPSNKVTEKGKDVELRCDPISGHTALYWYRQSLGQGLEFLIYFQGNSAPDKSGLPSDRFSAERTGGSVSTLTIQRTQQEDSAVYLCASSLRLAGPQDTQYFGPGTRLTVL.

In this sample, this clone turned up a few times. The chain recombines TRBV23-1 with TRBJ1-1; D remains ambiguous. TRBV23-1 is flagged as an ORF with uncertain function. The CDR3 is 13 residues long. Between the trimmed V and J ends, which lost 7 bases and 4 bases, there was a span of 13 bases. The CDR3 reads CASKGGRGTEAFF. CDR3 in DNA: TGCGCCAGCAAGGGCGGGAGAGGCACTGAAGCTTTCTTT.

This clone showed up just a few times. The rearrangement uses TRBV4-3 and TRBJ1-1; D is undetermined. Germline V gene data show CDR1 as LGHNA and CDR2 as YSLEER. The CDR3 is 14 amino acids. V lost 3 bases, J lost 5 bases, and 13 bases lay in between. The CDR3 region is CASSQQTRITEAFF. In DNA, the CDR3 is TGCGCCAGCAGCCAGCAAACTAGAATAACTGAAGCTTTCTTT.

The CDR3: CASSEDRGHITEAFF. The CDR3, as DNA: TGTGCCAGCAGTGAAGACAGGGGGCATATCACTGAAGCTTTCTTT. The chain has TRBV6-1 and TRBJ1-1, with TRBD1 matching over 9 bases. This CDR3 spans 15 amino acids. With 1 base clipped from V and 4 bases from J, the junction kept 4 bases outside the gene matches. Germline assignment: CDR1 MNHNS and CDR2 SASEGT.

The gene calls are TRBV27 and TRBJ1-1; D is unclear. The length of the CDR3 is 14 residues. Trimming cost V 7 bases and J 0 bases, with 12 bases left between them. In germline, CDR1 is MNHEY, CDR2 SMNVEV (reference sequence). The CDR3 region is CASNRRRMNTEAFF. CDR3 in DNA: TGTGCCAGCAACCGGAGGCGAATGAACACTGAAGCTTTCTTT.

This chain links TRBV4-1 with TRBJ1-2, with 7 positions matching TRBD1. The CDR3 has 14 residues. V was clipped by 7 bases and J by 5 bases; unmatched bases: 10. In germline, CDR1 is MGHRA, CDR2 YSYEKL. CDR3 bases: TGCGCCAGCACCCAGACCGGGACAGCTTATGGCTACACCTTC. The encoded protein is CASTQTGTAYGYTF.

This chain uses TRBV28 with TRBJ2-2; 9 bases match TRBD2. V was pared by 8 bases and J by 4 bases, with 8 bases of the junction left unmatched. CDR1 and CDR2 from the germline V gene are MDHEN and SYDVKM. The CDR3 is 15 residues long. CDR3 DNA: TGTGCCAGCGTCTTGCGGGAGGGAACCACCGGGGAGCTGTTTTTT. Its protein is CASVLREGTTGELFF.

The V and J genes are TRBV7-6 and TRBJ2-3; D is uncertain. CDR3 length equals 14 residues. CDR1 and CDR2 from the germline V gene are SGHVS and FNYEAQ. With 3 bases removed from V and 2 bases from J, the gap between germline ends came to 9 bases. The CDR3 loop reads CASSLVTSTDTQYF. As DNA, the CDR3 is TGTGCCAGCAGCTTGGTCACTTCCACAGATACGCAGTATTTT.

In its sample, this clone was seen many times. This chain connects TRBV18 to TRBJ1-3; D remains ambiguous. The CDR3 sequence is 16 residues long. Looked up from germline, CDR1 is KGHSH and CDR2 is LQKENI. The germline V and J ends were trimmed by 5 bases and 0 bases, with 14 bases remaining between them. CDR3 DNA: TGTGCCAGCTCATTAGGAGTCCCCGACTCTGGAAACACCATATATTTT. Amino acids: CASSLGVPDSGNTIYF.

This clone is labeled medium-sized. The rearrangement links TRBV28 to TRBJ2-2; D is uncertain. The CDR3 is 14 residues long. Germline V gene sequence: CDR1 MDHEN, CDR2 SYDVKM. V gave up 2 bases and J gave up 7 bases, with 11 bases separating them. The CDR3 region is CASSLSGPHGELFF. The CDR3 region has the DNA TGTGCCAGCAGTTTAAGTGGCCCGCACGGGGAGCTGTTTTTT.

This clone counts as medium-sized. The rearrangement joins TRBV18 to TRBJ2-2; D perhaps matches TRBD1 (6 bases). Trimming stripped 5 bases from V and 6 bases from J, with 7 bases between. CDR1 is KGHSH, CDR2 LQKENI, per germline. This CDR3 is built from 12 residues. The CDR3 spells CASSSGAGELFF. Here the CDR3 DNA reads TGTGCCAGCTCATCAGGGGCCGGGGAGCTGTTTTTT.

This chain uses TRBV5-4 with TRBJ2-2, with D hard to call. Germline loops: CDR1 SGHNT, CDR2 YYREEE (reference sequence). The CDR3 sequence is 11 residues long. The V gene lost 2 bases and the J gene lost 8 bases, with 4 bases spanning the gap. CDR3 sequence: CASSFAGELFF. In DNA form, the CDR3 reads TGTGCCAGCAGCTTCGCGGGGGAGCTGTTTTTT.